The table lists the clone carrying this TCR beta chain with a few counts. The V and J ends lost 0 bases and 4 bases, in that order; junction bases with no gene match: 3. From germline, CDR1 is GTSNPN and CDR2 SVGIG (reference sequence). The CDR3 has 14 amino acids. This sample stems from a study of blood T cell repertoires in COVID-19. Whole-study context: Acute and convalescent COVID-19 specimens originated in the United States, Italy and Spain. Sources were T cells, B-cell-depleted T cells, or PBMCs; the material itself was cDNA or gDNA.

Original methodology: Amplifying reference gene primers gave estimates of nucleated cell counts. The data were produced by immunoSEQ multiplex PCR, yet TCRdb's version contains in-frame clones alone and is incomplete. That table gives V, J and clone size, and the DNA gave D and trimming. The data show about 250,000 clones, over 75% seen once. Sequencing input: peripheral blood. The chain links TRBV30 to TRBJ1-2, with 9 nucleotides matching TRBD1. This clonotype was sampled from a middle-aged woman who had recovered from COVID-19. The CDR3 here is CAWSVGTGTYGYTF. The CDR3 bases are TGTGCCTGGAGTGTAGGGACAGGGACCTATGGCTACACCTTC.